The 22 T cell receptor beta chains presented below share a single source sample, sequenced in a study of early T cells in non-severe SARS-CoV-2 infection. MiXCR, applied by TCRdb to the 5' RACE reads, yields one record per CDR3 protein. The table lists about 58,000 distinct CDR3 sequences, under 15% of them singletons. The sequencing sample was made of whole blood. These receptors came from an adult who was a healthcare worker with PCR-confirmed SARS-CoV-2 infection or an uninfected control (not recorded which).

This clonotype was picked up many times. This chain uses TRBV5-1 with TRBJ2-1, with 9 bases fitting TRBD2. The CDR3 sequence is 16 residues long. Germline assignment: CDR1 SGHRS and CDR2 YFSETQ. The V and J ends lost 4 bases and 0 bases, in that order; junction bases with no gene match: 5. The CDR3 DNA is TGCGCCAGCAGCCCCACAGCGGGAGGCTCCTACAATGAGCAGTTCTTC. Its translation is CASSPTAGGSYNEQFF.

V and J are TRBV28 and TRBJ2-3; D remains ambiguous. There are 13 residues in the CDR3. Per germline, CDR1 MDHEN and CDR2 SYDVKM. Trimming pared 3 bases from V and 0 bases from J, leaving 4 bases between. The CDR3, as DNA: TGTGCCAGCAGTTTGAAGAGCACAGATACGCAGTATTTT. Protein: CASSLKSTDTQYF.

This clonotype was counted between two and nine times. The chain employs TRBV25-1 and TRBJ2-5, with D perhaps TRBD1 or TRBD2 (5 bases each). Between the trimmed V and J ends, which lost 2 bases and 4 bases, there was a span of 11 bases. The CDR3 is 14 amino acids. Germline assignment: CDR1 MGHDK and CDR2 SYGVNS. CDR3 in DNA: TGTGCCAGCAGTGAAGTGGGGGTTATAGAGACCCAGTACTTC. Amino acids: CASSEVGVIETQYF.

The table lists this clonotype with a few counts. The CDR3 DNA reads TGTGCCAGCAGTTCGGGCGGGAAAGTTAACGAGCAGTACTTC. As protein: CASSSGGKVNEQYF. The chain couples TRBV6-5 to TRBJ2-7; tentative D call: TRBD2 (6 bases). Trimming removed 4 bases at V and 5 bases at J, with 15 bases between. This CDR3 contains 14 residues. CDR1 and CDR2 (germline): MNHEY, SVGAGI.

This clonotype was seen only a few times. The chain is built from TRBV5-1 and TRBJ2-5, with D tentatively TRBD1 (6 bases). CDR3 length: 13 amino acids. The V gene lost 4 bases and the J gene lost 5 bases, with 12 bases spanning the gap. The germline V gene encodes CDR1 SGHRS and CDR2 YFSETQ. CDR3 nucleotide sequence: TGCGCCAGCAGCCCCGCCCAGGGGGAGACCCAGTACTTC. Amino acids: CASSPAQGETQYF. The full variable domain, its missing parts supplied by reference TRBV5-1 and TRBJ2-5, is KAGVTQTPRYLIKTRGQQVTLSCSPISGHRSVSWYQQTPGQGLQFLFEYFSETQRNKGNFPGRFSGRQFSNSRSEMNVSTLELGDSALYLCASSPAQGETQYFGPGTRLLVL.

The chain joins TRBV2 to TRBJ2-5; D ambiguous. The CDR3 loop spans 13 amino acids. Germline V gives CDR1 SNHLY, CDR2 FYNNEI. V lost 2 bases to trimming and J lost 1 base, with 5 bases between them. The CDR3: CASSEMAQETQYF. The CDR3, as DNA: TGTGCCAGCAGTGAAATGGCCCAAGAGACCCAGTACTTC.

In this sample, this clonotype turned up many times. This rearrangement joins TRBV28 to TRBJ2-7; D might be TRBD2 (7 bases). V lost 7 bases and J lost 4, with 17 bases in between. The CDR3 runs to 14 residues. The germline V gene encodes CDR1 MDHEN and CDR2 SYDVKM. The CDR3 nucleotides are TGTGCCAGCAAGGGGGGTAGCGGGCCGTACGAGCAGTACTTC. Translating gives CASKGGSGPYEQYF.

The chain joins TRBV28 to TRBJ1-2, with 7 positions matching TRBD1. CDR3 length: 13 amino acids. V lost 5 bases, J lost 8 bases, and 8 bases stayed unmatched. The V gene's germline CDR1 is MDHEN and CDR2 SYDVKM. CDR3 sequence: CASSPDRVRGYTF. The CDR3 bases are TGTGCCAGCAGTCCCGACAGGGTGAGGGGCTACACCTTC.

The sample holds a few counts of this clonotype. The chain joins TRBV7-3 to TRBJ2-1; TRBD2 agrees at 13 bases. The CDR3 is 16 residues long. J gave up 7 bases and V 6 bases, and 9 bases lay outside the gene matches. Germline V gene lookup returns CDR1 SGHTA and CDR2 FQGTGA. The CDR3 spells CASSWGLAGIQNEQFF. In DNA, the CDR3 is TGTGCCAGCAGTTGGGGACTAGCGGGAATCCAGAATGAGCAGTTCTTC.

This chain joins TRBV2 and TRBJ2-1; 14 nucleotides align to TRBD2. Germline values: CDR1 SNHLY, CDR2 FYNNEI. Trimming cost V 6 bases and J 5 bases; bases outside gene matches: 3. The CDR3 covers 15 residues. The CDR3 coding sequence is TGTGCCAGCAGGGGACTAGCGGGAGCGAACAATGAGCAGTTCTTC. Its protein product is CASRGLAGANNEQFF.

This chain uses TRBV28 with TRBJ2-5; either TRBD1 or TRBD2 may fit D (5 bases each). V lost 2 bases and J 5 bases, leaving 18 bases between the germline ends. CDR1 MDHEN and CDR2 SYDVKM come from the germline V gene. The CDR3 extends over 16 amino acids. As DNA, the CDR3 is TGTGCCAGCAGTTTACGGGGCCAGGGATCGGGGGAGACCCAGTACTTC. Its protein is CASSLRGQGSGETQYF.

The table lists this clonotype with a few counts. The chain is built from TRBV7-2 and TRBJ1-4, with D possibly TRBD1 on 6 matching bases. Germline CDR1 reads SGHTA; CDR2 reads FQGNSA. This CDR3 has 14 residues. Trimming took off 3 bases at V and 5 bases at J, with 10 bases between the two ends. The CDR3 DNA is TGTGCCAGCAGCTTGGGGACACTCAATGAAAAACTGTTTTTT. Protein sequence: CASSLGTLNEKLFF.

This chain uses TRBV20-1 with TRBJ2-1, with D unclear. This CDR3 has 13 residues. Trimming took 0 bases from V and 4 from J, leaving 7 bases between them. Germline V lookup: CDR1 DFQATT, CDR2 SNEGSKA (reference sequence). The CDR3: CSARDYNYNEQFF. CDR3 in DNA: TGCAGTGCTAGAGACTACAATTACAATGAGCAGTTCTTC.

This clonotype was seen only a few times. This chain uses TRBV7-2 with TRBJ2-5; D gene uncertain. From germline, CDR1 is SGHTA and CDR2 FQGNSA. The V end was cut by 5 bases, the J end by 5 bases, with 12 bases between. This CDR3 has 13 residues. CDR3 in DNA: TGTGCCAGCAGCCCCTCCTTAGGGGAGACCCAGTACTTC. It is translated as CASSPSLGETQYF. Based on the CDR3 plus reference TRBV7-2 and TRBJ2-5, the full variable domain is GAGVSQSPSNKVTEKGKDVELRCDPISGHTALYWYRQSLGQGLEFLIYFQGNSAPDKSGLPSDRFSAERTGGSVSTLTIQRTQQEDSAVYLCASSPSLGETQYFGPGTRLLVL.

This sequence joins TRBV6-5 and TRBJ2-7; maybe TRBD2 (6 bases). CDR1 MNHEY and CDR2 SVGAGI come from the germline V gene. The CDR3 consists of 14 residues. V lost 4 bases to trimming and J lost 2 bases, with 12 bases between them. The CDR3: CASSSRETTYEQYF. The CDR3 coding sequence is TGTGCCAGCAGTTCCCGGGAGACTACCTACGAGCAGTACTTC.

A single count supports this clonotype. The chain links TRBV5-4 to TRBJ2-7; no firm D call. From germline, CDR1 is SGHNT and CDR2 YYREEE (reference sequence). Deletions cut 3 bases from V and 5 bases from J, with 9 bases between. CDR3 length equals 12 residues. The CDR3 here is CASSSDANEQYF. DNA for the CDR3: TGTGCCAGCAGCTCGGATGCTAACGAGCAGTACTTC.

The chain combines TRBV4-2 with TRBJ2-3; D ambiguous. The CDR3 has 14 amino acids. V was pared by 3 bases and J by 1 base, with 8 bases between. Germline V gene data show CDR1 as LGHNA and CDR2 as YNFKEQ. CDR3 DNA: TGTGCCAGCAGCCAGGGGTCTCGCACAGATACGCAGTATTTT. Amino acid sequence: CASSQGSRTDTQYF.

This clonotype was seen at least ten times. The chain has TRBV5-1 and TRBJ2-5, with D unclear. Trimming took 0 bases from V and 7 from J, leaving 10 bases between them. Per the germline V gene, CDR1 is SGHRS and CDR2 is YFSETQ. This CDR3 contains 13 residues. The CDR3 nucleotides are TGCGCCAGCAGCTTGGAAGGTCAACCGACCCAGTACTTC. Translating it yields CASSLEGQPTQYF. Looking up the rest from reference TRBV5-1 and TRBJ2-5 gives the full variable domain: KAGVTQTPRYLIKTRGQQVTLSCSPISGHRSVSWYQQTPGQGLQFLFEYFSETQRNKGNFPGRFSGRQFSNSRSEMNVSTLELGDSALYLCASSLEGQPTQYFGPGTRLLVL.

This clonotype was observed at least ten times. This chain links TRBV7-2 with TRBJ2-5; no definite D call. The CDR3 loop spans 16 amino acids. V lost 1 base to trimming and J lost 5 bases, with 17 bases between them. The germline CDR1 and CDR2 sequences are SGHTA and FQGNSA. The CDR3 protein is CASSLVSGYGGETQYF. CDR3 coding DNA: TGTGCCAGCAGCTTAGTGTCGGGTTACGGTGGGGAGACCCAGTACTTC.

This clonotype was detected a few times. The DNA for the CDR3 is TGTGCCAGCAGCTTGGAAGAGACAGTATACAATGAGCAGTTCTTC. This sequence encodes CASSLEETVYNEQFF. The V gene is TRBV5-6, the J gene TRBJ2-1; D perhaps matches TRBD1 (5 bases). The CDR3 totals 15 residues. Germline-derived CDR1 and CDR2 are SGHDT and YYEEEE. V shed 0 bases and J shed 4 bases, with 11 bases lying between them. Full variable domain (missing parts from reference TRBV5-6 and TRBJ2-1): DAGVTQSPTHLIKTRGQQVTLRCSPKSGHDTVSWYQQALGQGPQFIFQYYEEEERQRGNFPDRFSGHQFPNYSSELNVNALLLGDSALYLCASSLEETVYNEQFFGPGTRLTVL.

This clonotype was recorded a few times. V and J are TRBV6-6 and TRBJ2-2, with 10 bases that match TRBD2. Germline loops: CDR1 MNHNY, CDR2 SVGAGI (reference sequence). Trimming at V came to 0 bases and at J to 4 bases, leaving 11 bases not matched to a gene. The CDR3 contains 19 residues. The CDR3 loop is CASSYSRASGSRVTGELFF. In DNA, the CDR3 is TGTGCCAGCAGTTACTCGAGAGCTAGCGGGAGTAGGGTCACCGGGGAGCTGTTTTTT.

The V gene is TRBV2, the J gene TRBJ1-2; D call uncertain. This CDR3 comprises 13 residues. Germline V gives CDR1 SNHLY, CDR2 FYNNEI. Trimming cost V 5 bases and J 7 bases, with 14 bases left between them. The CDR3 sequence: CASSNPLRTGYTF. The CDR3 nucleotides are TGTGCCAGCAGTAATCCGCTTCGGACTGGCTACACCTTC.